These T cell receptor beta chains were read from a single sample in a study of shared clonotypes between healthy human individuals. Assay: immunoSEQ multiplex PCR; the TCRdb copy retains only in-frame clones and omits some. The table includes around 480,000 clones, 60% to 80% detected once. The sample was PBMCs. The receptors derive from a woman aged 40 to 49 in good health. Some clones in this sample may be carry-over from other donors' samples. The CDR3 runs from the conserved cysteine through the conserved F or W. Fields, in order: CDR3 protein, CDR3 DNA, D gene, J gene, V gene, clone size. D genes are given only for firm matches. Clone size is stated in some rows and not others, as once, few, many or a class when expanded.

CDR3aa: CAISESTSGSPYNEQFF
CDR3nt: TGTGCCATCAGTGAGTCGACTAGCGGGAGTCCCTACAATGAGCAGTTCTTC
d_gene: TRBD2
j_gene: TRBJ2-1
v_gene: TRBV10-3
abundance: NA

CDR3aa: CASSARVETQYF
CDR3nt: TGTGCCAGCAGTGCCCGGGTTGAGACCCAGTACTTC
d_gene: NA
j_gene: TRBJ2-5
v_gene: TRBV28
abundance: NA

CDR3aa: CASSLDRENTEAFF
CDR3nt: TGTGCCAGCAGCTTGGACAGGGAGAACACTGAAGCTTTCTTT
d_gene: NA
j_gene: TRBJ1-1
v_gene: TRBV5-4
abundance: NA

CDR3aa: CSVERNDRNYNEQFF
CDR3nt: TGCAGCGTTGAAAGGAATGACAGAAACTACAATGAGCAGTTCTTC
d_gene: NA
j_gene: TRBJ2-1
v_gene: TRBV29-1
abundance: NA

CDR3aa: CASSGTSGSLGETQYF
CDR3nt: TGTGCCAGCAGTGGGACTAGCGGGAGTTTGGGGGAGACCCAGTACTTC
d_gene: TRBD2
j_gene: TRBJ2-5
v_gene: TRBV6-1
abundance: NA

CDR3aa: CASKRESDKETQYF
CDR3nt: TGTGCCAGCAAGCGGGAGTCCGACAAAGAGACCCAGTACTTC
d_gene: TRBD2
j_gene: TRBJ2-5
v_gene: TRBV2
abundance: NA

CDR3aa: CASSYWDRGREQYF
CDR3nt: TGTGCCAGCAGCTATTGGGACAGGGGGCGTGAGCAGTACTTC
d_gene: TRBD1
j_gene: TRBJ2-7
v_gene: TRBV5-4
abundance: NA

CDR3aa: CASRADGNSGNTIYF
CDR3nt: TGCGCCAGCAGGGCCGACGGTAACTCTGGAAACACCATATATTTT
d_gene: NA
j_gene: TRBJ1-3
v_gene: TRBV10-1
abundance: NA

CDR3aa: CASSSDRPPYNEQFF
CDR3nt: TGCGCCAGCAGCTCGGACAGGCCCCCCTACAATGAGCAGTTCTTC
d_gene: TRBD1
j_gene: TRBJ2-1
v_gene: TRBV5-1
abundance: NA

CDR3aa: CSVEAGYNEQFF
CDR3nt: TGCAGCGTTGAAGCGGGGTACAATGAGCAGTTCTTC
d_gene: NA
j_gene: TRBJ2-1
v_gene: TRBV29-1
abundance: few

CDR3aa: CASSTRTSGSPEQYF
CDR3nt: TGTGCCAGCAGTACACGGACTAGCGGGAGCCCCGAGCAGTACTTC
d_gene: TRBD2
j_gene: TRBJ2-7
v_gene: TRBV27
abundance: NA

CDR3aa: CAWSLNDMFEPQHF
CDR3nt: TGTGCCTGGAGTCTCAATGACATGTTCGAGCCCCAGCATTTT
d_gene: NA
j_gene: TRBJ1-5
v_gene: TRBV30
abundance: few

CDR3aa: CASSTRQGASYNEQFF
CDR3nt: TGTGCCAGCAGCACGAGACAGGGGGCCTCCTACAATGAGCAGTTCTTC
d_gene: TRBD1
j_gene: TRBJ2-1
v_gene: TRBV9
abundance: NA

CDR3aa: CASSPQGALQPQHF
CDR3nt: TGTGCCAGCAGCCCACAGGGGGCTCTTCAGCCCCAGCATTTT
d_gene: TRBD1
j_gene: TRBJ1-5
v_gene: TRBV5-8
abundance: NA

CDR3aa: CASSIKWGHGETQYF
CDR3nt: TGTGCCAGTAGTATTAAATGGGGACATGGGGAGACCCAGTACTTC
d_gene: NA
j_gene: TRBJ2-5
v_gene: TRBV19
abundance: NA

CDR3aa: CAWSELAGIQETQYF
CDR3nt: TGTGCCTGGAGTGAACTAGCGGGGATACAAGAGACCCAGTACTTC
d_gene: TRBD2
j_gene: TRBJ2-5
v_gene: TRBV30
abundance: NA

CDR3aa: CASSLWGSSYNSPLHF
CDR3nt: TGTGCCAGCAGCTTGTGGGGGAGCTCCTATAATTCACCCCTCCACTTT
d_gene: NA
j_gene: TRBJ1-6
v_gene: TRBV5-4
abundance: NA

CDR3aa: CASRDPGSPGNTIYF
CDR3nt: TGTGCCAGCAGGGACCCAGGGTCGCCTGGAAACACCATATATTTT
d_gene: NA
j_gene: TRBJ1-3
v_gene: TRBV25-1
abundance: NA

CDR3aa: CASSHPGQGSYEQYF
CDR3nt: TGCGCCAGCAGCCACCCGGGACAGGGATCTTACGAGCAGTACTTC
d_gene: TRBD1
j_gene: TRBJ2-7
v_gene: TRBV4-1
abundance: NA

CDR3aa: CASRSGQGEAFF
CDR3nt: TGTGCCAGCAGAAGCGGACAGGGTGAAGCTTTCTTT
d_gene: TRBD1
j_gene: TRBJ1-1
v_gene: TRBV28
abundance: NA

CDR3aa: CASSGDSYNEQFF
CDR3nt: TGTGCCAGCAGTGGGGACAGTTACAATGAGCAGTTCTTC
d_gene: TRBD1
j_gene: TRBJ2-1
v_gene: TRBV6-4
abundance: NA

CDR3aa: CATSRNRGNEKLFF
CDR3nt: TGTGCCACCAGCAGAAATAGAGGGAATGAAAAACTGTTTTTT
d_gene: NA
j_gene: TRBJ1-4
v_gene: TRBV15
abundance: NA

CDR3aa: CASSLTGRGRTEAFF
CDR3nt: TGTGCCAGCAGCTTAACGGGCAGGGGGAGGACTGAAGCTTTCTTT
d_gene: TRBD1
j_gene: TRBJ1-1
v_gene: TRBV7-3
abundance: few

CDR3aa: CASRGEGAGLTGELFF
CDR3nt: TGTGCCAGCAGGGGGGAAGGGGCAGGCCTCACCGGGGAGCTGTTTTTT
d_gene: NA
j_gene: TRBJ2-2
v_gene: TRBV13
abundance: NA

CDR3aa: CASSFGRNGYTF
CDR3nt: TGTGCCAGCAGTTTCGGGCGAAATGGCTACACCTTC
d_gene: NA
j_gene: TRBJ1-2
v_gene: TRBV28
abundance: NA

CDR3aa: CASSFGQGLGTEAFF
CDR3nt: TGTGCCAGCAGCTTTGGACAGGGTTTGGGCACTGAAGCTTTCTTT
d_gene: TRBD1
j_gene: TRBJ1-1
v_gene: TRBV7-2
abundance: NA

CDR3aa: CASSTDLAGGADTQYF
CDR3nt: TGCGCCAGCAGCACCGATCTAGCGGGAGGGGCAGATACGCAGTATTTT
d_gene: TRBD2
j_gene: TRBJ2-3
v_gene: TRBV4-3
abundance: NA

CDR3aa: CASSPPTGLANAYEQYF
CDR3nt: TGTGCCAGCTCACCACCGACGGGACTAGCGAATGCCTACGAGCAGTACTTC
d_gene: TRBD2
j_gene: TRBJ2-7
v_gene: TRBV18
abundance: NA

CDR3aa: CASSLGGWEETQYF
CDR3nt: TGTGCCAGCAGCTTAGGGGGCTGGGAAGAGACCCAGTACTTC
d_gene: TRBD1
j_gene: TRBJ2-5
v_gene: TRBV5-4
abundance: NA

CDR3aa: CASRRERNTIYF
CDR3nt: TGTGCCAGCAGAAGGGAGAGAAACACCATATATTTT
d_gene: NA
j_gene: TRBJ1-3
v_gene: TRBV5-8
abundance: NA

CDR3aa: CASSVSGTGLTEQYF
CDR3nt: TGTGCCAGCAGCGTATCGGGCACGGGCTTAACCGAGCAGTACTTC
d_gene: NA
j_gene: TRBJ2-7
v_gene: TRBV9
abundance: NA

CDR3aa: CAIEQEITGELFF
CDR3nt: TGTGCCATAGAACAGGAAATCACCGGGGAGCTGTTTTTT
d_gene: NA
j_gene: TRBJ2-2
v_gene: TRBV10-3
abundance: few

CDR3aa: CASSLTSGNYNEQFF
CDR3nt: TGTGCCAGCAGCCTCACTAGCGGGAATTACAATGAGCAGTTCTTC
d_gene: TRBD2
j_gene: TRBJ2-1
v_gene: TRBV9
abundance: NA

CDR3aa: CAISEAVSRQGNQPQHF
CDR3nt: TGTGCCATCAGTGAGGCAGTTAGCCGGCAGGGCAATCAGCCCCAGCATTTT
d_gene: NA
j_gene: TRBJ1-5
v_gene: TRBV10-3
abundance: few

CDR3aa: CASARGGESYNEQFF
CDR3nt: TGTGCCAGTGCGCGGGGGGGAGAATCCTACAATGAGCAGTTCTTC
d_gene: TRBD2
j_gene: TRBJ2-1
v_gene: TRBV6-4
abundance: few

CDR3aa: CASSQVAGPGLSYEQYF
CDR3nt: TGTGCCAGCAGCCAGGTAGCGGGACCCGGTCTCTCCTACGAGCAGTACTTC
d_gene: TRBD2
j_gene: TRBJ2-7
v_gene: TRBV13
abundance: NA

CDR3aa: CASISSRTGDGYTF
CDR3nt: TGTGCCAGCATTTCGTCTCGGACAGGGGATGGCTACACCTTC
d_gene: TRBD1
j_gene: TRBJ1-2
v_gene: TRBV2
abundance: NA

CDR3aa: CASSLPVVPYEQYF
CDR3nt: TGTGCCAGCAGCTTACCCGTAGTCCCCTACGAGCAGTACTTC
d_gene: NA
j_gene: TRBJ2-7
v_gene: TRBV11-2
abundance: NA

CDR3aa: CASSLNGTGDSLYSNQPQHF
CDR3nt: TGCGCCAGCAGCTTAAACGGGACAGGGGACTCCCTATATAGCAATCAGCCCCAGCATTTT
d_gene: TRBD1
j_gene: TRBJ1-5
v_gene: TRBV5-1
abundance: NA

CDR3aa: CASSQETGSSYEQYF
CDR3nt: TGTGCCAGCAGCCAAGAAACTGGGAGCTCCTACGAGCAGTACTTC
d_gene: NA
j_gene: TRBJ2-7
v_gene: TRBV14
abundance: NA

CDR3aa: CASSLGQGLGGEKLFF
CDR3nt: TGCGCCAGCAGCTTAGGACAGGGTCTAGGTGGTGAAAAACTGTTTTTT
d_gene: TRBD1
j_gene: TRBJ1-4
v_gene: TRBV5-1
abundance: NA

CDR3aa: CASSEQQGNTEAFF
CDR3nt: TGTGCCAGCAGTGAACAGCAGGGTAACACTGAAGCTTTCTTT
d_gene: NA
j_gene: TRBJ1-1
v_gene: TRBV2
abundance: NA

CDR3aa: CASSEVGRNTEAFF
CDR3nt: TGTGCCAGCAGTGAGGTCGGGCGGAACACTGAAGCTTTCTTT
d_gene: NA
j_gene: TRBJ1-1
v_gene: TRBV2
abundance: many

CDR3aa: CAWSVPRQGAGELFF
CDR3nt: TGTGCCTGGAGTGTACCCCGACAGGGGGCCGGGGAGCTGTTTTTT
d_gene: TRBD1
j_gene: TRBJ2-2
v_gene: TRBV30
abundance: once

CDR3aa: CASSPAGGGAAKNIQYF
CDR3nt: TGTGCCAGCAGTCCAGCGGGAGGGGGGGCGGCCAAAAACATTCAGTACTTC
d_gene: TRBD2
j_gene: TRBJ2-4
v_gene: TRBV28
abundance: few

CDR3aa: CASNRDRENDEQFF
CDR3nt: TGTGCCAGCAACCGGGACAGGGAGAATGATGAGCAGTTCTTC
d_gene: TRBD1
j_gene: TRBJ2-1
v_gene: TRBV2
abundance: once

CDR3aa: CASSQARTSGDSYEQYF
CDR3nt: TGTGCCAGCAGCCAAGCGAGGACTAGCGGGGACTCCTACGAGCAGTACTTC
d_gene: TRBD2
j_gene: TRBJ2-7
v_gene: TRBV4-2
abundance: NA

CDR3aa: CASSLDWGVAEQYF
CDR3nt: TGTGCCAGCAGCTTAGACTGGGGGGTAGCCGAGCAGTACTTC
d_gene: NA
j_gene: TRBJ2-7
v_gene: TRBV7-9
abundance: NA

CDR3aa: CASSFRGGPPPNSGANVLTF
CDR3nt: TGTGCCAGCAGTTTTAGGGGGGGGCCACCTCCCAACTCTGGGGCCAACGTCCTGACTTTC
d_gene: NA
j_gene: TRBJ2-6
v_gene: TRBV27
abundance: NA

CDR3aa: CASSLAGGQGNYGYTF
CDR3nt: TGTGCCAGCAGCTTAGCGGGGGGACAGGGAAACTATGGCTACACCTTC
d_gene: TRBD1
j_gene: TRBJ1-2
v_gene: TRBV7-2
abundance: NA

CDR3aa: CASSMRGDTGELFF
CDR3nt: TGTGCCAGTAGTATGAGGGGTGATACCGGGGAGCTGTTTTTT
d_gene: NA
j_gene: TRBJ2-2
v_gene: TRBV19
abundance: NA

CDR3aa: CASSPRRLLAGGPNEQFF
CDR3nt: TGTGCCAGCAGCCCCCGACGTCTGCTAGCGGGAGGCCCCAATGAGCAGTTCTTC
d_gene: TRBD2
j_gene: TRBJ2-1
v_gene: TRBV9
abundance: NA